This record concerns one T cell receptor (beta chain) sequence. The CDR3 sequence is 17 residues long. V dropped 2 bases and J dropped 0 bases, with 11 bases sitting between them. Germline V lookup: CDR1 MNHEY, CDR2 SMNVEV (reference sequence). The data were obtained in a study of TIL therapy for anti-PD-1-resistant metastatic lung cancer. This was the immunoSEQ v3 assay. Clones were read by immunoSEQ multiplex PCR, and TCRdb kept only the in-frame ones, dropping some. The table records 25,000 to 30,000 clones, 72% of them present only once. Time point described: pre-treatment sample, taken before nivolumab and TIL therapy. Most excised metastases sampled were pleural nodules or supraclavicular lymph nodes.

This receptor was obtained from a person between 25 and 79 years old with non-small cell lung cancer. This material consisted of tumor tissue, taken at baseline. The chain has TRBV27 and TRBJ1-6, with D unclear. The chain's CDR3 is CASSLQERSSYNSPLHF. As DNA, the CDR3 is TGTGCCAGCAGTTTACAAGAAAGGAGCTCCTATAATTCACCCCTCCACTTT.